Shown below are 2 T cell receptor beta chains from a single sample sequenced in a study of patients and donors after allogeneic stem cell transplantation. TCRdb reprocessed the RT-PCR reads with MiXCR, giving one entry per CDR3 protein. The data hold about 150,000 distinct CDR3 sequences, with 30% to 45% observed a single time. Sequencing input: blood, either unsorted or a sorted T cell fraction (not recorded which). The receptor set was obtained from a human donor who was either an allogeneic HSCT recipient or a stem cell or donor lymphocyte infusion donor (not recorded which). It is not recorded whose cells these are; they may come from a transplant donor.

This clonotype was counted between two and nine times. This chain links TRBV5-6 with TRBJ1-6, with D possibly TRBD1 on 5 matching bases. The CDR3 runs 14 residues. The V and J ends lost 5 bases and 9 bases respectively, with 15 bases between them. In germline, CDR1 is SGHDT, CDR2 YYEEEE. CDR3 sequence: CASRPGLLSSPLHF. The CDR3 bases are TGTGCCAGCAGGCCGGGACTTCTGAGTTCACCCCTCCACTTT.

The chain joins TRBV20-1 to TRBJ2-7; unclear D gene. CDR3 length: 12 amino acids. Germline CDR1 DFQATT, CDR2 SNEGSKA (reference sequence). Trimming took off 0 bases at V and 9 bases at J, with 12 bases between the two ends. CDR3 sequence: CSARDAESRQYF. The CDR3 DNA reads TGCAGTGCTAGAGATGCGGAATCGAGGCAGTACTTC.